This T cell receptor beta chain is from a study of identifying expanded T cells in peripheral blood. Study-level points and caveats: Differentially abundant clones: about 1.1 between replicates, approximately 16 at around 2 weeks, over 18 at four. Clone count variance between approximately 2-week samples rose with total template count.

Collection occurred without any documented infections or immune events in donors. TCRdb keeps only in-frame clones here, not all; method: immunoSEQ multiplex PCR. The data contain fewer than 130,000 clones, 75% to 90% of them singletons. This clone is a singleton in its sample. As yet, its antigen is unknown. The sequenced sample was blood. This sequence originates from a person between 18 and 70 years old in good health.

The DNA of the CDR3 is TGTGCCATCGAGCCGGGACGAGGGGCGGCCCGCACTTTTCCATACAATGAGCAGTTCTTC. The encoded protein is CAIEPGRGAARTFPYNEQFF. This chain joins TRBV10-3 and TRBJ2-1; D may correspond to TRBD1 or TRBD2 (5 bases each). V dropped 8 bases and J dropped 4 bases, with 33 bases sitting between them. Germline CDR1 is ENHRY and CDR2 is SYGVKD. This CDR3 region has 20 residues.